The clone carrying this T cell receptor beta chain has a handful of counts. This specimen belongs to a study of T cell responses to AZD1222 COVID-19 vaccine. The CDR3 is 14 amino acids. The V end was cut by 3 bases, the J end by 2 bases, with 9 bases between. Per the germline V gene, CDR1 is MNHNS and CDR2 is SASEGT. TCRdb's table, derived via immunoSEQ multiplex PCR, lists solely in-frame clones and lacks some. The sample shows about 140,000 clones, 90% to 95% of them seen only once. The sample consisted of peripheral blood, taken on day 0 of AZD1222 vaccination. This TCR derives from an adult in good health. J is TRBJ2-3 and V is TRBV6-1; D remains ambiguous. CDR3 in amino acids: CASSEVGYTDTQYF. In DNA form, the CDR3 reads TGTGCCAGCAGTGAGGTCGGCTACACAGATACGCAGTATTTT.